By proportion, the clone carrying this T cell receptor beta chain is medium-sized (0.01 to 0.1%). This sample stems from a study of vaccination and CD4 T cells after COVID-19. Germline V gives CDR1 SGHTA, CDR2 FQGNSA. There are 11 residues in the CDR3. Trimming removed 2 bases at V and 3 bases at J, with 0 bases between. Each CDR3 protein is one row after TCRdb ran MiXCR on the PCR reads. The data show 15,000 to 16,000 distinct CDR3 sequences, approximately 72% seen once. The chain employs TRBV7-2 and TRBJ2-3; D gene unclear. The clonotype was recovered from a human donor who had recovered from COVID-19. This specimen consisted of CD4+ T cells from blood, obtained after SARS-CoV-2 vaccination. The CDR3 region has the DNA TGTGCCAGCAGCTTAACAGATACGCAGTATTTT. It yields the protein CASSLTDTQYF.